Listed below are T cell receptor beta chains from one sample, sequenced in a study of blood T cell repertoires in COVID-19. Produced via immunoSEQ multiplex PCR; TCRdb's table is partial and in-frame only. The table includes fewer than 250,000 clones, approximately 87% detected once. The source material was peripheral blood. Every receptor here comes from a woman aged 70-85 years with active or convalescent COVID-19. Each CDR3 is given with its conserved first and last residue. The D gene is left open where the match is weak. Clone size is shown for a subset of rows, as once, few, many or a class of expanded clone.

v_call	clone_size	j_call	d_call	cdr3_nt	cdr3_aa
TRBV28	-	TRBJ2-3	-	TGTGCCAGCAGGGTAGGGGGGGCTAACACAGATACGCAGTATTTT	CASRVGGANTDTQYF
TRBV7-2	-	TRBJ2-3	TRBD2	TGTGCCAGCAGTTCTCGGCGGGGGGCAAGGACAGATACGCAGTATTTT	CASSSRRGARTDTQYF
TRBV4-2	few	TRBJ2-2	TRBD1	TGTGCCAGCAGCCAAGAGTTGGGGACAGTAAACACCGGGGAGCTGTTTTTT	CASSQELGTVNTGELFF
TRBV10-2	-	TRBJ2-5	-	TGCGCCAGCAGTGAGGGAAGCGTAGGGACCCAGTACTTC	CASSEGSVGTQYF
TRBV20-1	many	TRBJ1-4	-	TGCAGTGCTAGTGTAACCCAGGGCGAAAAACTGTTTTTT	CSASVTQGEKLFF
TRBV7-2	-	TRBJ2-1	TRBD2	TGTGCCAGCAGCTCCCGACTAGCGGGGAAGCGTTACAATGAGCAGTTCTTC	CASSSRLAGKRYNEQFF
TRBV12-3/TRBV12-4	-	TRBJ1-1	TRBD1	TGTGCCAGCAGTTATACAGGGGGCACCGCTTTCTTT	CASSYTGGTAFF
TRBV19	-	TRBJ1-3	TRBD1	TGTGCCAGTAGTATCGTCGGGACAGAAAGTTACGGAAACACCATATATTTT	CASSIVGTESYGNTIYF
TRBV5-6	-	TRBJ1-2	-	TGTGCCAGCAGGTCCCCTACCCACGAAGATATGCGCTACACCTTC	CASRSPTHEDMRYTF
TRBV25-1	-	TRBJ2-1	TRBD2	TGTGCCACGGATAGCGGGGTCTCCTACAATGAGCAGTTCTTC	CATDSGVSYNEQFF
TRBV18	few	TRBJ1-1	-	TGTGCCAGCTCATTAACCGACAGCAACACTGAAGCTTTCTTT	CASSLTDSNTEAFF
TRBV3-1/TRBV3-2	-	TRBJ2-5	TRBD1	TGTGCCAGCAGCGCCCCCTTCAGGGGGCGCGGAGAGACCCAGTACTTC	CASSAPFRGRGETQYF
TRBV30	-	TRBJ1-4	-	TGTGCCTGGAGTCCCCCGGGGATTAATGAAAAACTGTTTTTT	CAWSPPGINEKLFF
TRBV28	-	TRBJ2-1	-	TGTGCCAGCAGTTCCATGGGAGGCAGGGGGAGGAATGAGCAGTTCTTC	CASSSMGGRGRNEQFF
TRBV6-6	-	TRBJ2-5	TRBD2	TGTGCCAGCAGTTATCACGGCGGGAGGGGGGAGACCCAGTACTTC	CASSYHGGRGETQYF
TRBV5-4	once	TRBJ2-5	TRBD1	TGTGCCAGCAGCCTCGGGGACAGACCCACGGGGGAGACCCAGTACTTC	CASSLGDRPTGETQYF
TRBV9	-	TRBJ2-3	TRBD2	TGTGCCAGCAGCCCTGACCTAGCGGGGGGGCTCACAGATACGCAGTATTTT	CASSPDLAGGLTDTQYF
TRBV19	-	TRBJ2-6	TRBD1	TGTGCCAGTAGTGAGTACAATTCCGGGACAGTCGGCTCTGGGGCCAACGTCCTGACTTTC	CASSEYNSGTVGSGANVLTF
TRBV7-2	-	TRBJ2-5	-	TGTGCCAGCAGCTCCTGGGCCAGGAGAGCGGAAGAGACCCAGTACTTC	CASSSWARRAEETQYF
TRBV14	once	TRBJ2-5	TRBD2	TGTGCCAGCAGCCGGGGACTACAAGAGACCCAGTACTTC	CASSRGLQETQYF